Listed below are T cell receptor beta chains from one sample, sequenced in a study of blood T cell repertoires in COVID-19. Data came from immunoSEQ multiplex PCR; TCRdb stores just in-frame clones and leaves some out. The sample includes fewer than 500,000 clones, 80% to 90% of them seen just once. The sequenced sample consisted of PBMCs or T cells enriched from blood (not recorded which). These TCRs come from a man aged 30 to 39 who had recovered from COVID-19. Each CDR3 is given with its conserved first and last residue. D genes are given only for firm matches. The size entry is marked missing in some rows and otherwise reads once, few, many or a size class.

j_call clone_size v_call d_call cdr3_aa cdr3_nt
TRBJ1-2 . TRBV9 . CASSAGLGFGRNGYTF TGTGCCAGCAGCGCCGGTCTGGGCTTCGGTAGAAATGGCTACACCTTC
TRBJ1-2 . TRBV4-1 TRBD1 CASSQSGQGSYGYTF TGCGCCAGCAGCCAATCGGGACAGGGGAGCTATGGCTACACCTTC
TRBJ1-2 once TRBV9 TRBD1 CASSVDRAGYGYTF TGTGCCAGCAGCGTGGACAGGGCTGGCTATGGCTACACCTTC
TRBJ1-1 . TRBV5-1 . CASSLAAEGWPEAFF TGCGCCAGCAGCTTGGCGGCGGAGGGTTGGCCTGAAGCTTTCTTT
TRBJ1-4 . TRBV3-1/TRBV3-2 . CASSQEGAKEKLFF TGTGCCAGCAGCCAAGAGGGGGCGAAGGAAAAACTGTTTTTT
TRBJ2-5 . TRBV14 . CASSLRLAGLMETQYF TGTGCCAGCAGCCTTCGGTTAGCTGGGTTAATGGAGACCCAGTACTTC
TRBJ1-1 . TRBV29-1 . CSASGQMNTEAFF TGCAGCGCCTCTGGGCAGATGAACACTGAAGCTTTCTTT
TRBJ1-6 . TRBV24-1 . CPAGGRFLNSPLHF TGTCCAGCGGGGGGCCGATTCCTTAATTCACCCCTCCACTTT
TRBJ2-7 . TRBV6-5 TRBD1 CASISRDRGYEQYF TGTGCCAGCATTAGCCGGGACAGGGGCTACGAGCAGTACTTC
TRBJ1-2 . TRBV12-3/TRBV12-4 . CASSVSLVDGYTF TGTGCCAGCAGTGTCAGTTTGGTCGATGGCTACACCTTC
TRBJ1-3 . TRBV3-1/TRBV3-2 TRBD1 CASSPSTGFAGNTIYF TGTGCCAGCAGCCCATCGACAGGGTTTGCAGGAAACACCATATATTTT
TRBJ1-2 . TRBV14 . CASSQGGVAGYTF TGTGCCAGCAGCCAAGGGGGGGTAGCTGGCTACACCTTC
TRBJ2-7 . TRBV19 . CASSIQGFGYEQYF TGTGCCAGTAGTATTCAGGGCTTCGGCTACGAGCAGTACTTC
TRBJ1-2 . TRBV27 . CASRTLREGPGYTF TGTGCCAGCAGAACGCTAAGGGAGGGCCCAGGCTACACCTTC
TRBJ2-7 . TRBV30 TRBD2 CAWSGGLAGRMYF TGTGCCTGGAGCGGAGGACTAGCGGGGCGTATGTACTTC
TRBJ1-1 few TRBV11-2 . CASSFMNGARTEAFF TGTGCCAGCAGCTTCATGAATGGGGCCAGAACTGAAGCTTTCTTT
TRBJ2-2 . TRBV5-1 TRBD1 CASSPGQAIGELFF TGCGCCAGCAGCCCGGGACAGGCGATCGGGGAGCTGTTTTTT
TRBJ2-7 . TRBV18 . CASSQNRDPHEQYF TGTGCCAGCTCACAGAACAGGGATCCACACGAGCAGTACTTC
TRBJ1-1 few TRBV18 . CASSPQTRNTEAFF TGTGCCAGCTCACCACAAACAAGGAACACTGAAGCTTTCTTT
TRBJ1-5 . TRBV6-1 . CASSDGGQGQPQHF TGTGCCAGCAGTGACGGGGGTCAGGGTCAGCCCCAGCATTTT
TRBJ1-1 . TRBV27 . CASSLGADVEAFF TGTGCCAGCAGTTTGGGAGCCGACGTAGAAGCTTTCTTT
TRBJ1-2 . TRBV18 . CASSPAQGNGYTF TGTGCCAGCTCACCAGCGCAGGGTAATGGCTACACCTTC
TRBJ1-2 . TRBV29-1 . CSAIGATNYGYTF TGCAGCGCAATAGGGGCCACGAACTATGGCTACACCTTC
TRBJ1-1 . TRBV7-2 . CASSPYGGLNTEAFF TGTGCCAGCAGCCCCTACGGGGGGCTGAACACTGAAGCTTTCTTT
TRBJ1-2 . TRBV10-3 . CATMDSYYGYTF TGTGCCACGATGGACAGTTACTATGGCTACACCTTC
TRBJ2-1 . TRBV11-2 . CASSSGVNNEQFF TGTGCCAGCAGCTCCGGGGTTAACAATGAGCAGTTCTTC
TRBJ2-3 . TRBV11-2 . CASSQGANRLTDTQYF TGTGCCAGCAGCCAAGGGGCAAACAGATTAACAGATACGCAGTATTTT
TRBJ1-2 . TRBV15 TRBD1 CATSRGGQEGHGYTF TGTGCCACCAGCAGAGGGGGACAGGAGGGGCATGGCTACACCTTC
TRBJ2-5 . TRBV19 TRBD2 CASSLSTSTETQYF TGTGCCAGTAGTTTGTCGACTAGCACAGAGACCCAGTACTTC
TRBJ1-2 . TRBV19 TRBD1 CASSRTGLANYGYTF TGTGCCAGTAGTCGGACAGGTTTAGCTAACTATGGCTACACCTTC
TRBJ2-1 . TRBV3-1/TRBV3-2 TRBD2 CASSHEAGGLGEQFF TGTGCCAGCAGCCATGAAGCGGGGGGGCTTGGTGAGCAGTTCTTC
TRBJ1-1 . TRBV19 TRBD1 CASRQQGRGAEAFF TGTGCCAGTAGACAACAGGGGAGAGGCGCTGAAGCTTTCTTT
TRBJ2-2 . TRBV11-3 TRBD2 CASSFSSGGSDTGELFF TGTGCCAGCAGCTTTAGTAGCGGGGGGTCCGACACCGGGGAGCTGTTTTTT
TRBJ1-4 . TRBV28 . CASRTLESEKLFF TGTGCCAGCAGGACTCTAGAGAGTGAAAAACTGTTTTTT
TRBJ2-7 . TRBV5-5 TRBD1 CASSLRQGLYEQYF TGTGCCAGCAGCTTACGACAGGGTTTATACGAGCAGTACTTC
TRBJ1-2 . TRBV4-3 TRBD1 CASSLDRATSRGYTF TGCGCCAGCAGCCTCGACAGGGCAACCTCGCGGGGCTACACCTTC
TRBJ2-1 . TRBV19 . CASSIIWALYNEQFF TGTGCCAGTAGTATTATATGGGCCCTTTACAATGAGCAGTTCTTC
TRBJ2-5 . TRBV27 TRBD2 CASSSAGLGETQYF TGTGCCAGCAGTTCAGCGGGGCTGGGGGAGACCCAGTACTTC
TRBJ2-1 . TRBV3-1/TRBV3-2 . CASSQVGGGNNEQFF TGTGCCAGCAGCCAAGTTGGCGGGGGCAACAATGAGCAGTTCTTC
TRBJ1-1 . TRBV10-2 . CASSLGQFEAFF TGCGCCAGCAGCCTCGGACAGTTTGAAGCTTTCTTT
TRBJ1-1 . TRBV18 . CASSPWGGESTEAFF TGTGCCAGCTCCCCATGGGGAGGGGAGAGCACTGAAGCTTTCTTT
TRBJ1-4 . TRBV18 . CASSPAEEKLFF TGTGCCAGCTCACCTGCCGAGGAAAAACTGTTTTTT
TRBJ2-5 . TRBV11-3 TRBD2 CASSPGTSGGFETQYF TGTGCCAGCAGCCCGGGGACTAGCGGGGGGTTTGAGACCCAGTACTTC
TRBJ1-2 . TRBV7-9 TRBD1 CASSLGRGQNYGYTF TGTGCCAGCAGCTTAGGTAGGGGACAGAACTATGGCTACACCTTC
TRBJ1-3 . TRBV11-2 . CASSEENSGNTIYF TGTGCCAGCAGCGAGGAGAACTCTGGAAACACCATATATTTT
TRBJ2-3 . TRBV6-2/TRBV6-3 TRBD2 CASSYSLRIAGESWAMDTQYF TGTGCCAGCAGTTACTCTCTACGGATAGCGGGGGAGTCGTGGGCAATGGATACGCAGTATTTT
TRBJ1-1 . TRBV7-3 TRBD1 CASSADRGGTEAFF TGTGCCAGCAGCGCGGACAGGGGCGGAACTGAAGCTTTCTTT
TRBJ2-7 . TRBV5-1 . CASSELSYEQYF TGCGCCAGCAGCGAGCTCTCCTACGAGCAGTACTTC
TRBJ1-5 once TRBV6-5 . CASRRQLNQPQHF TGTGCCAGCAGAAGACAGCTTAATCAGCCCCAGCATTTT
TRBJ1-4 once TRBV7-2 . CASSPQGYATNEKLFF TGTGCCAGCAGCCCCCAGGGCTATGCAACTAATGAAAAACTGTTTTTT
TRBJ2-7 few TRBV5-5 . CASSSVRQGGYEQYF TGTGCCAGCAGCTCAGTACGACAGGGAGGTTACGAGCAGTACTTC
TRBJ1-1 once TRBV29-1 TRBD1 CSALTGVTEAFF TGCAGCGCCCTGACAGGGGTCACTGAAGCTTTCTTT
TRBJ1-1 . TRBV19 . CASSTIGPTEAFF TGTGCCAGTAGTACCATTGGCCCCACTGAAGCTTTCTTT